This TCR beta chain came from a study of blood T cell repertoires in COVID-19. Profiling relied on immunoSEQ multiplex PCR, and the TCRdb table lists in-frame clones only, not all of them. The data contain about 55,000 clones, over 80% of them singletons. Germline-derived CDR1 and CDR2 are LNHDA and SQIVND (reference sequence). V lost 7 bases, J lost 5 bases, and 14 bases stayed unmatched. This CDR3 spans 16 amino acids. J is TRBJ2-5 and V is TRBV19; the match to TRBD1 covers 9 bases. The source of this sequence is a man aged 35-49 years with COVID-19, enrolled during active disease. The specimen was peripheral blood. The CDR3 region is CASTKKGQGRRETQYF. CDR3 bases: TGTGCCAGTACCAAGAAAGGACAGGGGAGAAGGGAGACCCAGTACTTC.